A selection of T cell receptor beta chains follows, all from one sample in a study of shared clonotypes between healthy human individuals. This table comes from immunoSEQ multiplex PCR, and its TCRdb copy is limited to in-frame clones, with some not included. Seen here are about 2.4 million clones, 80% to 95% observed once, and the top ten hold roughly 0.36%. The sequenced material came from naive CD4+ T cells from PBMCs. All receptors derive from a young man in good health. Some clones in this sample may be carry-over from other donors' samples. CDR3s include the opening cysteine and the closing phenylalanine or tryptophan. Each record gives: V gene, clone size, J gene, D gene, CDR3 protein, CDR3 DNA. The D gene is left open where the match is weak. Rows may omit the clone size; those that give it use once, few, many or a size class.

V gene: TRBV2
clone size: NA
J gene: TRBJ1-4
D gene: TRBD1
CDR3 protein: CASKTHTGGSNEKLFF
CDR3 DNA: TGTGCCAGCAAAACACACACAGGGGGCTCTAATGAAAAACTGTTTTTT

V gene: TRBV6-5
clone size: NA
J gene: TRBJ1-3
D gene: NA
CDR3 protein: CASSYDRPFSGNTIYF
CDR3 DNA: TGTGCCAGCAGTTACGACAGGCCCTTTTCTGGAAACACCATATATTTT

V gene: TRBV11-2
clone size: NA
J gene: TRBJ2-7
D gene: NA
CDR3 protein: CASSLTGHLYEQYF
CDR3 DNA: TGTGCCAGCAGCTTAACCGGACACCTCTACGAGCAGTACTTC

V gene: TRBV4-3
clone size: NA
J gene: TRBJ1-2
D gene: NA
CDR3 protein: CASSQDPKGADLHTF
CDR3 DNA: TGCGCCAGCAGCCAAGATCCAAAAGGGGCCGACCTCCACACCTTC

V gene: TRBV30
clone size: NA
J gene: TRBJ1-1
D gene: NA
CDR3 protein: CSGRFDTEAFF
CDR3 DNA: TGTTCCGGCAGATTCGACACTGAAGCTTTCTTT

V gene: TRBV5-1
clone size: NA
J gene: TRBJ2-2
D gene: NA
CDR3 protein: CASRLEGLSGELFF
CDR3 DNA: TGCGCCAGCCGCCTTGAGGGTCTCTCGGGGGAGCTGTTTTTT

V gene: TRBV6-1
clone size: NA
J gene: TRBJ2-1
D gene: NA
CDR3 protein: CASSAEPLTYNEQFF
CDR3 DNA: TGTGCCAGCAGTGCAGAACCGCTTACCTACAATGAGCAGTTCTTC

V gene: TRBV10-3
clone size: NA
J gene: TRBJ2-7
D gene: TRBD2
CDR3 protein: CAISGEREVYEQYF
CDR3 DNA: TGTGCCATCAGTGGTGAGCGGGAGGTCTACGAGCAGTACTTC

V gene: TRBV19
clone size: NA
J gene: TRBJ1-1
D gene: NA
CDR3 protein: CASSMVGYTEAFF
CDR3 DNA: TGTGCCAGTAGTATGGTAGGGTACACTGAAGCTTTCTTT

V gene: TRBV27
clone size: NA
J gene: TRBJ2-2
D gene: TRBD1
CDR3 protein: CASSLSGQGWTGELFF
CDR3 DNA: TGTGCCAGCAGTTTATCGGGACAGGGGTGGACCGGGGAGCTGTTTTTT

V gene: TRBV27
clone size: NA
J gene: TRBJ1-2
D gene: TRBD1
CDR3 protein: CASSSRTPADRVYGYTF
CDR3 DNA: TGTGCCAGCAGTTCTCGAACGCCTGCCGACAGGGTCTATGGCTACACCTTC

V gene: TRBV5-1
clone size: NA
J gene: TRBJ1-2
D gene: TRBD1
CDR3 protein: CASSLGQGANYGYTF
CDR3 DNA: TGCGCCAGCAGCTTGGGACAGGGGGCCAACTATGGCTACACCTTC

V gene: TRBV28
clone size: NA
J gene: TRBJ1-4
D gene: TRBD1
CDR3 protein: CATNAGQALGYSYEKLFF
CDR3 DNA: TGTGCCACCAACGCAGGACAGGCTCTAGGCTACTCATATGAAAAACTGTTTTTT

V gene: TRBV7-9
clone size: once
J gene: TRBJ1-3
D gene: NA
CDR3 protein: CASSSTGRTGNTIYF
CDR3 DNA: TGTGCCAGCAGCTCCACCGGGAGGACTGGAAACACCATATATTTT

V gene: TRBV5-1
clone size: NA
J gene: TRBJ2-1
D gene: NA
CDR3 protein: CASSYSGTRVPDEQFF
CDR3 DNA: TGCGCCAGCAGCTATTCCGGGACGAGAGTCCCCGATGAGCAGTTCTTC